The rows below give T cell receptor beta chains drawn from one sample of a study of cytomegalovirus exposure and HLA in healthy donors. Only in-frame clones appear in the TCRdb table, and some are missing; sequencing was by immunoSEQ multiplex PCR. The sample lists 73,000 or so clones; about 81% were seen once. Sequenced material: PBMCs. The receptors originated from a human donor in good health. CDR3s include the opening cysteine and the closing phenylalanine or tryptophan. D genes are given only for firm matches. Expanded clones get a size class; other rows say once, few or many, or leave the size out.

v_call,clone_size,d_call,j_call,cdr3_nt,cdr3_aa
TRBV6-1,-,-,TRBJ2-3,TGTGCCACCACCGCGGGGCCGAGCACAGATACGCAGTATTTT,CATTAGPSTDTQYF
TRBV6-4,-,TRBD1,TRBJ1-1,TGTGCCAGCAGTGAAACGACAGGGGCCCCTGAAGCTTTCTTT,CASSETTGAPEAFF
TRBV5-1,-,-,TRBJ2-6,TGCGCCAGCAGCTTGCCATCATTACCATTACAGGGCTCTGGGGCCAACGTCCTGACTTTC,CASSLPSLPLQGSGANVLTF
TRBV28,-,TRBD1,TRBJ1-1,TGTGCCAGCAGACGGGACAGGGGAAGAGCTTTCTTT,CASRRDRGRAFF
TRBV19,once,TRBD2,TRBJ2-7,TGTGCCAGCAACGCCGTAGCGGGGGGCCAGATGAGCTCCTACGAGCAGTACTTC,CASNAVAGGQMSSYEQYF
TRBV4-3,-,TRBD2,TRBJ2-7,TGCGCCAGCAGCCAACTAGCGGGGGGCAGCTCCTACGAGCAGTACTTC,CASSQLAGGSSYEQYF
TRBV6-6,-,-,TRBJ2-5,TGTGCCAGCAGTTACGGGTTCGGGGAGACCCAGTACTTC,CASSYGFGETQYF
TRBV7-2,-,-,TRBJ1-3,TGTGCCAGCAGCTTAAGGCAGGGAACCTCTGGAAACACCATATATTTT,CASSLRQGTSGNTIYF
TRBV19,-,TRBD1,TRBJ1-5,TGTGCCAGTAATGCAGACAGGGACCCTTATAGCAATCAGCCCCAGCATTTT,CASNADRDPYSNQPQHF
TRBV7-9,once,-,TRBJ1-6,TGTGCCAGCAGCTTAGTCGGGGAAAGATCACCCCTCCACTTT,CASSLVGERSPLHF
TRBV19,-,TRBD1,TRBJ1-1,TGTGCCAGTAGTTTGAACAGGGGGCTCGACACTGAAGCTTTCTTT,CASSLNRGLDTEAFF
TRBV7-2,-,TRBD1,TRBJ1-5,TGTGCCAGCAGCTGGGGACAGGGGCTAAATCAGCCCCAGCATTTT,CASSWGQGLNQPQHF
TRBV5-1,-,-,TRBJ2-5,TGCGCCAGCAGCTTGTTATCCTCGGAGGGACAAGAGACCCAGTACTTC,CASSLLSSEGQETQYF
TRBV7-3,-,-,TRBJ1-2,TGTGCCAGCAGCTTGGCAAGCGACAACTATGGCTACACCTTC,CASSLASDNYGYTF
TRBV7-2,-,TRBD2,TRBJ2-1,TGTGCCAGCAGCAAAGCTAGCGGGGGGCCCACCTACAATGAGCAGTTCTTC,CASSKASGGPTYNEQFF
TRBV7-2,once,TRBD2,TRBJ2-7,TGTGCCAGCAGCGATACTAGCGGGGGAGCCTACGAGCAGTACTTC,CASSDTSGGAYEQYF
TRBV18,once,-,TRBJ2-7,TGTGCCAGCTCACCAGTCCGACAGTCCTACGAGCAGTACTTC,CASSPVRQSYEQYF